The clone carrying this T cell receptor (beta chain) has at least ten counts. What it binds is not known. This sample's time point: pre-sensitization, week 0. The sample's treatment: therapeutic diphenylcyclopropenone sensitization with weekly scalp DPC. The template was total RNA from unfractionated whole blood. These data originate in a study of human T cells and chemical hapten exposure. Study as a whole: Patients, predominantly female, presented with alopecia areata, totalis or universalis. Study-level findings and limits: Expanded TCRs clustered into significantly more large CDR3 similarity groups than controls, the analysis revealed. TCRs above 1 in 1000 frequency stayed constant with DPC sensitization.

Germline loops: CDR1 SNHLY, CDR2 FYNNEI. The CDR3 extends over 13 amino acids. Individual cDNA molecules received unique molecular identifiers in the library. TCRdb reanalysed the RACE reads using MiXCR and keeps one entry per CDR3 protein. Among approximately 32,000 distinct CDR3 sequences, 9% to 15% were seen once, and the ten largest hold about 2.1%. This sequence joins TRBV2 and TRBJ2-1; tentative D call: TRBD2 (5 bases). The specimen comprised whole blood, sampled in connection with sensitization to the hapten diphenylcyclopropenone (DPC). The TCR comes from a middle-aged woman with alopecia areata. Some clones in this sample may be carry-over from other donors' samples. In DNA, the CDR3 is TGTTGCGAAACGGGAACTCCCGGCGATGAGCAGTTCTTC. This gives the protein CCETGTPGDEQFF.